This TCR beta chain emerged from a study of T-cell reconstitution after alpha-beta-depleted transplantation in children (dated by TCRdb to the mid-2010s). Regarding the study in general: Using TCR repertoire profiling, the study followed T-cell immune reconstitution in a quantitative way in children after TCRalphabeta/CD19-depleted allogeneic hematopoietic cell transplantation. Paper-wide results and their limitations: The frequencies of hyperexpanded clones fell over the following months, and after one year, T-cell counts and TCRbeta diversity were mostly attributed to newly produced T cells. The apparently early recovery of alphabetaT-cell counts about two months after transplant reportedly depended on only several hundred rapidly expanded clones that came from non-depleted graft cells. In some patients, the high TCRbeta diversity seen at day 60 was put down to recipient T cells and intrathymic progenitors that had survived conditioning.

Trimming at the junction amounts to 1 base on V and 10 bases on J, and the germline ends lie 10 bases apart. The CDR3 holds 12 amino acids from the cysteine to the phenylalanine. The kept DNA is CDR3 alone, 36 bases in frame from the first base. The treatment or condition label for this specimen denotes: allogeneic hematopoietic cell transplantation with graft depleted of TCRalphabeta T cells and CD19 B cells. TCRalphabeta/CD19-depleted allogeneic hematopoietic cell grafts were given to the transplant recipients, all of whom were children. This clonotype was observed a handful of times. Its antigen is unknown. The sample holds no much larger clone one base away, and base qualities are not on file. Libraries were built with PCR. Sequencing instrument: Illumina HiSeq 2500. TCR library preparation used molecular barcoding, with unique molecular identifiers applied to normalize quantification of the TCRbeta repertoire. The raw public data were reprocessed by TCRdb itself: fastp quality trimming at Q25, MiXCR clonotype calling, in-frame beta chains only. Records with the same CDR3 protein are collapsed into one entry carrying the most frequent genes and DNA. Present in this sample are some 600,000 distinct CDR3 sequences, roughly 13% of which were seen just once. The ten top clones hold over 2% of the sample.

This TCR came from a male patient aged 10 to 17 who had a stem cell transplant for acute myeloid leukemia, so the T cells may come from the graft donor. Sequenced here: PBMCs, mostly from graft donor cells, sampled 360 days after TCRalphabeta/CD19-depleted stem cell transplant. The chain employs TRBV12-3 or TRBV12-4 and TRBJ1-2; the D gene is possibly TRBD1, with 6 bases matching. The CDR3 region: CASSLVTGPYTF. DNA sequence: TGTGCCAGCAGTTTAGTGACAGGACCCTACACCTTC.